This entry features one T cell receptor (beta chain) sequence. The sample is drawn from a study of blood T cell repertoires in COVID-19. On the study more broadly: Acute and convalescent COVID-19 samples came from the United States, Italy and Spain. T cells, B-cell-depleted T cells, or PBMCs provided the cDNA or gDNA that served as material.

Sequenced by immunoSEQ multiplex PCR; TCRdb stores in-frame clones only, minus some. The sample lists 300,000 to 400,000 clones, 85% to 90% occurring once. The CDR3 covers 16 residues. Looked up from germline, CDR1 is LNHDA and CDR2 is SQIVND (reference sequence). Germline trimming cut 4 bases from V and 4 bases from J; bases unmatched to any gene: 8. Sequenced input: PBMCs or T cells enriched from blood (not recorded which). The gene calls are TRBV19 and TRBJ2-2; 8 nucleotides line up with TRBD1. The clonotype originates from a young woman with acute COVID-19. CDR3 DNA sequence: TGTGCCAGTAGTACCCGGACAGGGTCAGGCACCGGGGAGCTGTTTTTT. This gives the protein CASSTRTGSGTGELFF.